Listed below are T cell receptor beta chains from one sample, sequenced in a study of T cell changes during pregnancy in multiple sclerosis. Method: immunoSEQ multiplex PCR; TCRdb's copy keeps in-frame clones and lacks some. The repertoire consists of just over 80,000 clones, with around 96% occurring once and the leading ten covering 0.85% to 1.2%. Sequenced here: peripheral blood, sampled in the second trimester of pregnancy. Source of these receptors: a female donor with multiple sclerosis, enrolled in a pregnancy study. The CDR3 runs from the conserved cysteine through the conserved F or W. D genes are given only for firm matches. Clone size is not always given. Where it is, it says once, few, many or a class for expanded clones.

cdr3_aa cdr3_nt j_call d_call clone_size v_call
CASSRTSNSAKNIQYF TGTGCCAGCAGCCGGACAAGCAATTCGGCCAAAAACATTCAGTACTTC TRBJ2-4 - - TRBV5-5
CASSLVATSGLRLF TGTGCCAGCAGCCTGGTAGCGACTAGCGGGCTTCGTCTCTTC TRBJ2-1 TRBD2 once TRBV5-4
CSVEAGMNTEAFF TGCAGCGTTGAGGCAGGTATGAACACTGAAGCTTTCTTT TRBJ1-1 - - TRBV29-1
CASGLEGRYSTPAGAGELFF TGTGCTAGTGGTTTGGAAGGTAGATATTCGACCCCGGCGGGCGCCGGGGAGCTGTTTTTT TRBJ2-2 - - TRBV12-5
CASSSRTSGLSYSEQFF TGTGCCAGCAGCTCAAGGACTAGCGGCCTCTCCTACAGTGAGCAGTTCTTC TRBJ2-1 TRBD2 - TRBV7-9
CASSDGRQGYAEQYF TGTGCCAGCAGTGATGGGCGCCAGGGGTATGCCGAGCAGTACTTC TRBJ2-7 - - TRBV6-1
CASSFTGKPSYEQYF TGCGCCAGCAGCTTTACGGGAAAACCTTCCTACGAGCAGTACTTC TRBJ2-7 - - TRBV5-1
CASSTYRGTKRTQYF TGTGCCAGCAGCACCTACAGGGGAACGAAGAGGACCCAGTACTTC TRBJ2-5 TRBD1 - TRBV5-8
CASSLRTSGRFNEQYF TGCGCCAGCAGCCTGAGGACTAGCGGGAGGTTTAACGAGCAGTACTTC TRBJ2-7 TRBD2 - TRBV4-1
CASSLTLDRGVGYGYTF TGTGCCAGCAGTTTAACATTGGACAGGGGGGTAGGCTATGGCTACACCTTC TRBJ1-2 TRBD1 - TRBV27
CASSQRTGLFEETQYF TGTGCCAGCAGCCAGCGGACAGGGCTGTTCGAAGAGACCCAGTACTTC TRBJ2-5 TRBD1 - TRBV7-9
CASTSSSYGYTF TGTGCCAGCACCTCCTCCTCGTATGGCTACACCTTC TRBJ1-2 - - TRBV6-1
CASSWGTSGRDDNEQFF TGTGCCAGCAGCTGGGGGACTAGCGGGAGGGATGACAATGAGCAGTTCTTC TRBJ2-1 TRBD2 - TRBV7-9
CASSFVGVWETQYF TGTGCCAGCAGTTTCGTCGGGGTCTGGGAGACCCAGTACTTC TRBJ2-5 - - TRBV27
CASSTTAGVTDTQYF TGTGCCAGTAGTACCACGGCGGGGGTCACAGATACGCAGTATTTT TRBJ2-3 TRBD2 once TRBV19